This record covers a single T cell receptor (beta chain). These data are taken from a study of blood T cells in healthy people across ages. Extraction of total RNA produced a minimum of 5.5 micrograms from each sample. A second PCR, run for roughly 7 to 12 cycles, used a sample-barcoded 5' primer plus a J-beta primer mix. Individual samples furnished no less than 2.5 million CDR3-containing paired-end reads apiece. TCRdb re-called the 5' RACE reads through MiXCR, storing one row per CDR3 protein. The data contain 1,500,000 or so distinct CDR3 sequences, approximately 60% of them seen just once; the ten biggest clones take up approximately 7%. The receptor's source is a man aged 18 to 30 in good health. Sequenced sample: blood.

This chain's CDR3 is CASRQRVRGPQAKNIQYF. CDR3 DNA: TGTGCCAGCAGACAGCGGGTTCGTGGTCCACAAGCCAAAAACATTCAGTACTTC. This chain joins TRBV2 and TRBJ2-4, with a tentative D call TRBD2 (6 bases). The germline gives CDR1 SNHLY, CDR2 FYNNEI. The V end lost 6 bases, the J end lost 0 bases, and 21 bases lay between the germline ends. The CDR3 is 18 amino acids.